The 13 T cell receptor beta chains given below trace back to one sample, sequenced in a study of CD8 T cells in Susac syndrome. RNA in amounts of roughly 0.5 to 1 ug was reverse transcribed with random hexamers. TCRdb passed the immunoSEQ multiplex PCR reads through MiXCR, listing each CDR3 protein once. In the table there are about 430,000 distinct CDR3 sequences, around 83% of which are singletons. Sequenced: CD8+ T cells from PBMCs. The receptors stem from a human donor with multiple sclerosis.

The J gene is TRBJ1-4, the V gene TRBV30, with D unresolved. V was cut by 3 bases and J by 4 bases, with 6 bases left in between. The CDR3 contains 12 residues. The germline V gene encodes CDR1 GTSNPN and CDR2 SVGIG (reference sequence). The CDR3 region has the DNA TGTGCCTGGAGAGGGAATAATGAAAAACTGTTTTTT. Translating gives CAWRGNNEKLFF.

The rearrangement links TRBV13 to TRBJ2-7; D is perhaps TRBD1 or TRBD2 (6 bases each). CDR3 size: 11 residues. The ends were cut back, 8 bases at V and 7 bases at J, with 12 bases in the middle. Germline V gene lookup returns CDR1 PRHDT and CDR2 FYEKMQ (reference sequence). The CDR3 nucleotides read TGTGCCAGCGAGAAGGGGGGTGAGCAGTACTTC. Translated: CASEKGGEQYF.

V is TRBV5-4 and J is TRBJ2-5; D is undetermined. The ends were cut back, 0 bases at V and 2 bases at J, with 14 bases in the middle. CDR3 length equals 16 residues. CDR1 SGHNT and CDR2 YYREEE come from the germline V gene (reference sequence). The CDR3 DNA follows: TGTGCCAGCAGCTTGGGACCAGGAGACACGCAAGAGACCCAGTACTTC. Its protein is CASSLGPGDTQETQYF.

This chain joins TRBV29-1 and TRBJ1-3; D perhaps matches TRBD1 (6 bases). Trimming took 0 bases from V and 3 from J, leaving 9 bases between them. In germline, CDR1 is SQVTM, CDR2 ANQGSEA. This CDR3 region has 14 residues. Here the CDR3 reads CSVEDPGDGNTIYF. The CDR3 DNA is TGCAGCGTTGAAGATCCAGGGGATGGAAACACCATATATTTT.

V gene TRBV7-9 combines with J gene TRBJ2-3; 9 bases line up with TRBD1. The germline CDR1 and CDR2 sequences are SEHNR and FQNEAQ (reference sequence). V shed 6 bases, J shed 3 bases, and the junction held 10 bases outside the gene matches. The CDR3 runs to 16 residues. The CDR3 DNA reads TGTGCCAGCAGAGCCACCGGGACAGGGTATACAGATACGCAGTATTTT. This sequence encodes CASRATGTGYTDTQYF.

V is TRBV7-9 and J is TRBJ1-4, with 10 bases lining up with TRBD1. CDR1 SEHNR and CDR2 FQNEAQ come from the germline V gene (reference sequence). The CDR3 spans 16 residues. After removal of 6 bases from V and 2 bases from J, the junction contained 6 bases not matched to a gene. The CDR3 DNA sequence: TGTGCCAGCAGGTCGGGACAGGGGATGACTAATGAAAAACTGTTTTTT. Its protein is CASRSGQGMTNEKLFF.

This sequence joins TRBV18 and TRBJ1-1, with D uncertain. The CDR3 loop spans 15 amino acids. The V end lost 3 bases, the J end lost 3 bases, and 14 bases lay between the germline ends. Germline V gives CDR1 KGHSH, CDR2 LQKENI. The CDR3 sequence is CASSPRRRNDTEAFF. The CDR3, as DNA: TGTGCCAGCTCACCCCGCCGACGTAACGACACTGAAGCTTTCTTT.

This clonotype was observed a handful of times. V is TRBV7-9 and J is TRBJ2-5; the match to TRBD1 covers 9 bases. Germline V gives CDR1 SEHNR, CDR2 FQNEAQ (reference sequence). CDR3 length: 16 residues. The V segment lost 1 base and the J segment 2 bases; nucleotides outside the gene matches: 5. CDR3 amino acids: CASSLVGTGLQETQYF. DNA of the CDR3: TGTGCCAGCAGCTTAGTGGGGACAGGGTTACAAGAGACCCAGTACTTC.

J is TRBJ2-1 and V is TRBV10-3; a weak D match, TRBD1 (6 bases). CDR3 size: 13 residues. Germline V CDR1 and CDR2: ENHRY, SYGVKD. V lost 3 bases, J lost 7 bases, and 10 bases lay in between. The CDR3 protein is CAISDSRGNEQFF. CDR3 sequence (DNA): TGTGCCATCAGTGATTCAAGGGGGAATGAGCAGTTCTTC.

The genes are TRBV5-6 and TRBJ2-7; the D gene is possibly TRBD2 (6 bases). Trimming took 6 bases from V and 2 from J, leaving 21 bases between them. This CDR3 has 16 amino acids. CDR1 and CDR2 from the germline V gene are SGHDT and YYEEEE. The CDR3 region is CASTRERDPAPYEQYF. In nucleotides, the CDR3 is TGTGCCAGCACCCGGGAGAGGGACCCCGCGCCCTACGAGCAGTACTTC.

The V call is TRBV5-4, the J call TRBJ2-7; 7 nucleotides match TRBD2. Germline lookup yields CDR1 SGHNT and CDR2 YYREEE (reference sequence). There are 15 residues in the CDR3. V lost 3 bases to trimming and J lost 9 bases; unmatched junction nucleotides: 15. The CDR3 here is CASSSAGRTPRGQYF. The CDR3 nucleotides read TGTGCCAGCAGCTCAGCGGGACGAACACCGCGGGGGCAGTACTTC.

The CDR3 nucleotides are TGTGCCAGTACCTCGGGGGGCTCCGGCTATGGCTACACCTTC. Encoded protein: CASTSGGSGYGYTF. The chain links TRBV19 to TRBJ1-2, with D possibly matching TRBD1 (6 bases). Trimming shortened V by 7 bases and J by 4 bases, and 16 bases separated the two germline ends. The CDR3 is 14 amino acids. Per germline, CDR1 LNHDA and CDR2 SQIVND (reference sequence).

This chain connects TRBV7-9 to TRBJ2-7, with TRBD1 matching 7 bases. With V trimmed by 6 bases and J by 2 bases, 4 bases remained unmatched. The CDR3 contains 13 residues. Per the germline V gene, CDR1 is SEHNR and CDR2 is FQNEAQ (reference sequence). The CDR3 DNA reads TGTGCCAGCAGTCCACAGGGGCCCTACGAGCAGTACTTC. This encodes CASSPQGPYEQYF.